A single sample gave rise to the 24 T cell receptor beta chains below, sequenced in a study of T cells in Graves' hyperthyroidism and ophthalmopathy. What was amplified from RNA transcripts were TCR beta CDR3 regions. HTBI primers were the set used in a first-round RT-PCR of the TCR CDR3. From the multiplex PCR reads, TCRdb called clonotypes with MiXCR, one entry per CDR3 protein. The profile shows 300,000 to 450,000 distinct CDR3 sequences, roughly 20% of them singletons. Source material: blood. Source of these receptors: a young man with Graves' ophthalmopathy.

Comments on this clonotype: Relative to the germline gene, one junction end is altered; a read error may explain this. The chain joins TRBV11-2 to TRBJ1-5; D is undetermined. The CDR3 spans 16 residues. CDR1 and CDR2 (germline): SGHAT, FQNNGV. CDR3 region: CATSRESWHSNQPQHF. The DNA for the CDR3 is TGTGCCACCAGCAGAGAATCTTGGCATAGCAATCAGCCCCAGCATTTT.

Comments on this clonotype: This may arise from a read error, as a much more abundant clone is one base away. The chain joins TRBV12-3 or TRBV12-4 to TRBJ2-7, with TRBD1 matching 10 bases. CDR3 length equals 15 residues. The CDR3 region is CASSPLTGGTYEQHF. The CDR3 bases are TGTGCCAGCAGCCCTTTGACAGGGGGCACCTACGAGCAGCACTTC.

The chain employs TRBV12-3 or TRBV12-4 and TRBJ2-7; TRBD1 agrees at 7 bases. V trimming: 4 bases; J trimming: 3 bases; junction bases outside the gene matches: 9. This CDR3 region has 15 residues. The CDR3 reads CASSSRDRNNYEQYF. CDR3 nucleotide sequence: TGTGCCAGCAGTTCACGGGACAGAAACAACTACGAGCAGTACTTC.

This chain connects TRBV19 to TRBJ2-3; 8 positions agree with TRBD1. The CDR3 sequence is 14 residues long. Germline values: CDR1 LNHDA, CDR2 SQIVND (reference sequence). Unmatched junction bases numbered 6, after V lost 3 bases and J lost 7 bases. Here the CDR3 DNA reads TGTGCCAGTAGTATGGACAGGGCGGCATATACGCAGTATTTT. Amino acid sequence: CASSMDRAAYTQYF.

V usage is TRBV5-6 and J usage is TRBJ1-6, with D tentatively TRBD1 (5 bases). V lost 4 bases, J lost 12 bases, and 14 bases lay in between. The germline gives CDR1 SGHDT, CDR2 YYEEEE. This CDR3 has 13 residues. CDR3 nucleotide sequence: TGTGCCAGCAGCCACGGGGGTTATCAACCCCTCCACTTT. This translates into CASSHGGYQPLHF.

This clonotype was seen repeatedly, ten times or more. V usage is TRBV18 and J usage is TRBJ1-2; D ambiguous. CDR1 is KGHSH and CDR2 is LQKENI in the germline V gene. The CDR3 covers 13 residues. V was trimmed by 4 bases and J by 3 bases, leaving 9 bases between them. CDR3 in DNA: TGTGCCAGCTCACTCGGACGGGACTATGGCTACACCTTC. Translating it yields CASSLGRDYGYTF.

This clonotype was found a few times. The gene calls are TRBV28 and TRBJ2-2, with unresolved D. There are 15 residues in the CDR3. Germline CDR1 reads MDHEN; CDR2 reads SYDVKM. The V gene lost 3 bases and the J gene lost 4 bases, with 12 bases spanning the gap. This chain's CDR3 is CASSFTRSPTGELFF. The CDR3 coding sequence is TGTGCCAGCAGTTTTACCAGATCCCCCACCGGGGAGCTGTTTTTT.

A remark on this clonotype: A much larger clone sits a single nucleotide away, making a read error possible. The missing conserved phenylalanine or tryptophan at the end of this CDR3 makes a read error likely. The rearrangement links TRBV3-1 to TRBJ1-2; D gene uncertain. The germline gives CDR1 LGHDT, CDR2 YNNKEL (reference sequence). Trimming removed 8 bases at V and 0 bases at J, with 7 bases between. The CDR3 spans 12 residues. The CDR3 DNA sequence: TGTGCCAGCGAAAGTGCTAACTATGGCTACACCCTC. Its translation is CASESANYGYTL.

The CDR3 reads CASSPHGASNTGELFF. The CDR3 DNA reads TGTGCCAGCAGCCCTCACGGGGCGTCGAACACCGGGGAGCTGTTTTTT. This chain connects TRBV7-3 to TRBJ2-2; D is possibly TRBD1 or TRBD2 (5 bases each). Germline V lookup: CDR1 SGHTA, CDR2 FQGTGA. This CDR3 spans 16 amino acids. Trimming shortened V by 5 bases and J by 0 bases, and 13 bases separated the two germline ends.

This clonotype was found many times. V usage is TRBV6-1 and J usage is TRBJ2-4; unclear D gene. Germline lookup yields CDR1 MNHNS and CDR2 SASEGT. V lost 6 bases and J lost 9, with 9 bases in between. There are 11 residues in the CDR3. CDR3: CASRASGIQYF. The CDR3 nucleotides are TGTGCCAGCAGGGCTTCGGGCATTCAGTACTTC.

This clonotype has ten or more counts. The rearrangement joins TRBV20-1 to TRBJ2-7; D gene uncertain. V lost 1 base to trimming and J lost 5 bases, with 9 bases between them. Germline assignment: CDR1 DFQATT and CDR2 SNEGSKA (reference sequence). The CDR3 totals 12 residues. CDR3 protein: CSARGVVDEQYF. The CDR3 nucleotides read TGCAGTGCTAGAGGTGTGGTTGACGAGCAGTACTTC.

J is TRBJ1-5 and V is TRBV7-9; 8 nucleotides match TRBD1. V was clipped by 1 base and J by 4 bases; unmatched bases: 6. Per germline, CDR1 SEHNR and CDR2 FQNEAQ (reference sequence). This CDR3 contains 16 residues. CDR3 amino acids: CASSLEGDRKNQPQHF. For the CDR3, the DNA is TGTGCCAGCAGCTTAGAGGGGGACAGGAAAAATCAGCCCCAGCATTTT.

CDR3 DNA: TGTGCCAGTGAGACCGGGACGGAACTCTCTAACTATGGCTACACCTTC. Translating gives CASETGTELSNYGYTF. The chain couples TRBV12-3 or TRBV12-4 to TRBJ1-2, with a tentative D call TRBD1 (5 bases). Deletions cut 9 bases from V and 0 bases from J, with 20 bases between. This CDR3 contains 16 residues.

This clonotype was counted at least ten times. The chain joins TRBV18 to TRBJ2-5; D unclear. In germline, CDR1 is KGHSH, CDR2 LQKENI. The CDR3 consists of 14 residues. Trimming removed 6 bases from V and 0 bases from J, with 11 bases in between. The CDR3 DNA is TGTGCCAGCTCTCCCCTCATGCACCAAGAGACCCAGTACTTC. It codes for CASSPLMHQETQYF.

This clonotype has ten or more counts. The chain carries TRBV2 and TRBJ2-1; 11 nucleotides align to TRBD1. V shed 6 bases, J shed 6 bases, and the junction held 13 bases outside the gene matches. This CDR3 is built from 17 residues. Germline V gene sequence: CDR1 SNHLY, CDR2 FYNNEI. The CDR3 loop is CASRKETGTGGSNEQFF. In DNA form, the CDR3 reads TGTGCCAGCAGAAAGGAAACCGGGACAGGGGGAAGCAATGAGCAGTTCTTC. Supplemented by reference TRBV2 and TRBJ2-1, the full variable domain reads EPEVTQTPSHQVTQMGQEVILRCVPISNHLYFYWYRQILGQKVEFLVSFYNNEISEKSEIFDDQFSVERPDGSNFTLKIRSTKLEDSAMYFCASRKETGTGGSNEQFFGPGTRLTVL.

This clonotype was counted a few times. This chain links TRBV29-1 with TRBJ1-5, with D possibly being TRBD1 (6 bases). The CDR3 consists of 14 residues. Trimming shortened V by 4 bases and J by 9 bases, and 19 bases separated the two germline ends. The germline gives CDR1 SQVTM, CDR2 ANQGSEA. The CDR3 bases are TGCAGCGTTGCGTGGAGCCTCGTAGGGGGGCCCCAGCATTTT. Protein product: CSVAWSLVGGPQHF.

This clonotype appeared once. The chain uses TRBV5-4 and TRBJ2-1, with TRBD2 matching over 11 bases. In germline, CDR1 is SGHNT, CDR2 YYREEE (reference sequence). J was trimmed by 4 bases and V by 4 bases; bases with no gene match: 7. This CDR3 has 16 amino acids. Written as DNA, the CDR3 is TGTGCCAGCAGCGCTACTAGCGGGGGCCTTTACAATGAGCAGTTCTTC. Translating gives CASSATSGGLYNEQFF.

This clonotype was detected many times. The chain employs TRBV6-1 and TRBJ2-7, with D possibly being TRBD1 or TRBD2 (5 bases each). There are 13 residues in the CDR3. Germline CDR1 MNHNS, CDR2 SASEGT. Trimming removed 7 bases at V and 5 bases at J, with 15 bases between. The CDR3 sequence is CASTPGTTHEQYF. In nucleotides, the CDR3 is TGTGCCAGCACCCCCGGGACGACGCACGAGCAGTACTTC.

Ten or more counts support this clonotype. The chain has TRBV6-2 or TRBV6-3 and TRBJ2-2; D unclear. The germline gives CDR1 MNHEY, CDR2 SVGEGT. Trimming stripped 6 bases from V and 3 bases from J, with 11 bases between. This CDR3 is built from 14 residues. The CDR3 bases are TGTGCCAGCAGGGATGGGGTCGACACCGGGGAGCTGTTTTTT. Translation gives CASRDGVDTGELFF.

The V gene is TRBV7-9, the J gene TRBJ1-1, with 7 bases aligning to TRBD1. The CDR3 is 16 residues long. The V and J ends lost 3 bases and 3 bases, in that order; junction bases with no gene match: 10. Germline values: CDR1 SEHNR, CDR2 FQNEAQ (reference sequence). DNA for the CDR3: TGTGCCAGCAGCTTGCAGGGGGACGTTCCCGACACTGAAGCTTTCTTT. Translated: CASSLQGDVPDTEAFF.

The chain employs TRBV20-1 and TRBJ2-7; D remains unclear. Germline CDR1 DFQATT, CDR2 SNEGSKA (reference sequence). This CDR3 comprises 11 residues. Trimming cost V 4 bases and J 7 bases, with 11 bases left between them. This CDR3 reads CSATYRAEQYF. In DNA form, the CDR3 reads TGCAGTGCTACTTACCGGGCTGAGCAGTACTTC.

This clonotype was picked up many times. The chain carries TRBV15 and TRBJ2-7; 7 nucleotides agree with TRBD2. CDR1 is LNHNV and CDR2 is YYDKDF in the germline V gene (reference sequence). V was clipped by 1 base and J by 2 bases; unmatched bases: 11. This CDR3 contains 17 residues. CDR3 sequence reads: CATSRVGGGNRPYEQYF. The CDR3, as DNA: TGTGCCACCAGCAGAGTTGGGGGGGGAAATAGGCCCTACGAGCAGTACTTC.

This clonotype was observed many times. The chain employs TRBV12-3 or TRBV12-4 and TRBJ2-7; 8 positions agree with TRBD2. V shed 9 bases, J shed 3 bases, and the junction held 10 bases outside the gene matches. The CDR3 totals 14 residues. The CDR3 bases are TGTGCCAGTTCGAGGCGGGGGGTGGACTACGAGCAGTACTTC. It translates to CASSRRGVDYEQYF.

The gene calls are TRBV5-1 and TRBJ2-1, with 10 bases fitting TRBD2. The junction had 2 bases not matched to a gene; V was cut back by 2 bases and J by 6 bases. Looked up from germline, CDR1 is SGHRS and CDR2 is YFSETQ. CDR3 length equals 14 residues. Here the CDR3 reads CASSFLAGVNEQFF. CDR3 coding DNA: TGCGCCAGCAGCTTTCTAGCGGGGGTCAATGAGCAGTTCTTC. Together with reference TRBV5-1 and TRBJ2-1, the CDR3 gives the full variable domain: KAGVTQTPRYLIKTRGQQVTLSCSPISGHRSVSWYQQTPGQGLQFLFEYFSETQRNKGNFPGRFSGRQFSNSRSEMNVSTLELGDSALYLCASSFLAGVNEQFFGPGTRLTVL.